This T cell receptor (beta chain) was sequenced for a study of T cells after yellow fever vaccination. Broader study findings: In sorted memory subsets at day 0, almost all vaccine-responding clonotypes were below detection. Most clones from primary vaccination resurfaced after the booster (about 95% CD4, around 89% CD8). The bulk population could contribute abundant contaminating clonotypes to FACS-sorted repertoires.

MiXCR, applied by TCRdb to the 5' RACE reads, yields one record per CDR3 protein. This sample has 25,000 to 30,000 distinct CDR3 sequences; 4% to 5% occur once, and the top ten carry 38%. For this clonotype: A much larger clone lies a single base off, so this may be a read error.

Germline V gives CDR1 SGHNT, CDR2 YYREEE (reference sequence). The CDR3 contains 15 residues. V shed 4 bases and J shed 6 bases, with 20 bases lying between them. The sample was PBMCs, either bulk or a sorted T-cell subset (CD4+, CD8+, memory, or dextramer-sorted; not recorded which), taken on the day of the yellow fever booster vaccination. The clonotype originates from a young man who received the YFV17D yellow fever vaccine. V gene TRBV5-4 combines with J gene TRBJ2-7; D is perhaps TRBD1 (6 bases). CDR3 protein: CASSLGATIPGEQYF. CDR3 bases: TGTGCCAGCAGCCTGGGGGCGACGATTCCCGGCGAGCAGTACTTC. The whole variable domain, filled in from reference TRBV5-4 and TRBJ2-7, reads ETGVTQSPTHLIKTRGQQVTLRCSSQSGHNTVSWYQQALGQGPQFIFQYYREEENGRGNFPPRFSGLQFPNYSSELNVNALELDDSALYLCASSLGATIPGEQYFGPGTRLTVT.